This T cell receptor (beta chain) derives from a study of T cell repertoires in cytomegalovirus infection. Each CDR3 protein is one row after TCRdb ran MiXCR on the reads. The sample carries roughly 76,000 distinct CDR3 sequences, roughly 3.5% recorded once. This clonotype was counted ten times or more. Sequenced: PBMCs. The TCR comes from a human donor in good health (CMV status not recorded). Some clones in this sample may be carry-over from other donors' samples.

The CDR3 DNA reads as TGTGCCAGCAGCCGCGACAGGCTGAGCAATCAGCCCCAGCATTTT. Its translation is CASSRDRLSNQPQHF. This sequence joins TRBV12-3 or TRBV12-4 and TRBJ1-5; D is perhaps TRBD1 (6 bases). V shed 6 bases and J shed 1 base, with 13 bases lying between them. This CDR3 has 15 amino acids.